Following are 24 T cell receptor beta chains from one sample sequenced in a study of T cell changes during pregnancy in multiple sclerosis. TCRdb's copy holds only in-frame clones and misses some; the assay was immunoSEQ multiplex PCR. This table holds roughly 110,000 clones, about 90% found once. Sequenced material: peripheral blood, taken after pregnancy. The receptors were gathered from a female donor with multiple sclerosis, enrolled in a pregnancy study.

This chain joins TRBV7-9 and TRBJ2-7; D may be TRBD1 (6 bases). Germline CDR1 SEHNR, CDR2 FQNEAQ (reference sequence). The V gene lost 1 base and the J gene lost 5 bases, with 12 bases spanning the gap. The length of the CDR3 is 14 residues. The CDR3 DNA sequence: TGTGCCAGCAGCTTAGGCAGGGGATGGGACGAGCAGTACTTC. This encodes CASSLGRGWDEQYF.

The V and J genes are TRBV9 and TRBJ1-1, with 8 bases lining up with TRBD1. The CDR3 is 16 amino acids. The V segment lost 2 bases and the J segment 4 bases; nucleotides outside the gene matches: 10. Germline V gene data show CDR1 as SGDLS and CDR2 as YYNGEE. Written as DNA, the CDR3 is TGTGCCAGCAGCGTCGCAGGGGGCCCCGTGGGCACTGAAGCTTTCTTT. Protein sequence: CASSVAGGPVGTEAFF.

In its sample, this clone ranks as medium-sized. The CDR3 loop reads CASSNGRGTASLAKNIQYF. CDR3 DNA: TGTGCCAGCAGCAATGGACGGGGGACGGCGTCTCTAGCCAAAAACATTCAGTACTTC. The gene calls are TRBV21-1 and TRBJ2-4; TRBD2 was called by the table and not checked on the DNA. TRBV21-1 is annotated as a pseudogene. This CDR3 comprises 19 residues.

J is TRBJ2-2 and V is TRBV11-2; 7 positions agree with TRBD2. The CDR3 runs 15 residues. Germline CDR1 and CDR2: SGHAT and FQNNGV. After removal of 5 bases from V and 1 base from J, the junction contained 4 bases not matched to a gene. CDR3 in DNA: TGTGCCAGCAGCCCGTGGACTAGGAACACCGGGGAGCTGTTTTTT. Its translation: CASSPWTRNTGELFF.

The CDR3 reads CASSGSGGRQETQYF. CDR3 sequence (DNA): TGCGCCAGCAGCGGATCAGGGGGTCGCCAAGAGACCCAGTACTTC. J is TRBJ2-5 and V is TRBV5-1, with TRBD1 matching 7 bases. The CDR3 consists of 15 residues. J was trimmed by 1 base and V by 4 bases; bases with no gene match: 7. The V gene's germline CDR1 is SGHRS and CDR2 YFSETQ.

This rearrangement joins TRBV5-1 to TRBJ2-1, with TRBD2 as a possible D gene (5 bases). V was shortened by 3 bases and J by 3 bases, with 16 bases between the two germline ends. CDR3 length: 16 residues. CDR1 SGHRS and CDR2 YFSETQ come from the germline V gene. The CDR3 sequence: CASSWAGGSGYNEQFF. The DNA of the CDR3 is TGCGCCAGCAGCTGGGCAGGTGGGAGCGGCTACAATGAGCAGTTCTTC.

The chain couples TRBV18 to TRBJ1-1; 7 bases line up with TRBD1. The CDR3 spans 13 residues. CDR1 and CDR2 (germline): KGHSH, LQKENI. V shed 3 bases, J shed 9 bases, and the junction held 7 bases outside the gene matches. The CDR3 DNA sequence: TGTGCCAGCTCACCCCGGGACAGCCGGCAAGCTTTCTTT. Translated: CASSPRDSRQAFF.

This clone has a handful of counts. CDR3 sequence reads: CASGTGGRTEAFF. DNA of the CDR3: TGTGCCAGCGGCACAGGGGGCCGGACTGAAGCTTTCTTT. V usage is TRBV27 and J usage is TRBJ1-1, with 9 bases matching TRBD1. Unmatched junction bases numbered 6, after V lost 8 bases and J lost 5 bases. The CDR3 sequence is 13 residues long. CDR1 is MNHEY and CDR2 is SMNVEV in the germline V gene (reference sequence).

This rearrangement joins TRBV6-5 to TRBJ1-4; D call uncertain. Trimming left V 8 bases short and J 5 bases short, with 18 bases between. Germline V CDR1 and CDR2: MNHEY, SVGAGI. This CDR3 is built from 15 residues. The CDR3 here is CASRWGGATNEKLFF. The CDR3 bases are TGTGCCAGCCGCTGGGGAGGCGCGACAAATGAAAAACTGTTTTTT.

The genes are TRBV29-1 and TRBJ2-3, with D unclear. Germline V gene lookup returns CDR1 SQVTM and CDR2 ANQGSEA. Trimming removed 4 bases at V and 0 bases at J, with 8 bases between. CDR3 length: 13 residues. CDR3: CSVGGDSTDTQYF. The CDR3 coding sequence is TGCAGCGTTGGCGGAGATAGCACAGATACGCAGTATTTT.

The V and J genes are TRBV6-1 and TRBJ2-5; D is ambiguous. This CDR3 spans 13 amino acids. Trimming removed 6 bases from V and 4 bases from J, with 12 bases in between. The germline V gene has CDR1 MNHNS and CDR2 SASEGT. CDR3 nucleotides: TGTGCCAGCAGCATGACTGGCTCAGAGACCCAGTACTTC. Translation: CASSMTGSETQYF.

This clone was found once. V and J are TRBV11-2 and TRBJ1-2; 7 nucleotides match TRBD1. The germline CDR1 and CDR2 sequences are SGHAT and FQNNGV. CDR3 length: 17 amino acids. The junction had 9 bases not matched to a gene; V was cut back by 0 bases and J by 2 bases. As DNA, the CDR3 is TGTGCCAGCAGCTTAGATCGACAGGGATCTAGGAACTATGGCTACACCTTC. It encodes CASSLDRQGSRNYGYTF.

The chain links TRBV5-1 to TRBJ1-4; a possible D gene is TRBD1 (6 bases). Per the germline V gene, CDR1 is SGHRS and CDR2 is YFSETQ. CDR3 length: 19 amino acids. The V end was cut by 4 bases, the J end by 0 bases, with 22 bases between. The CDR3 protein is CASSGGLGASLATNEKLFF. The CDR3 nucleotides read TGCGCCAGCAGCGGGGGTCTGGGGGCTTCTCTAGCAACTAATGAAAAACTGTTTTTT.

The rearrangement joins TRBV7-2 to TRBJ2-3; 11 nucleotides line up with TRBD2. The germline V gene has CDR1 SGHTA and CDR2 FQGNSA. The CDR3 sequence is 16 residues long. After removal of 4 bases from V and 6 bases from J, the junction contained 9 bases not matched to a gene. The CDR3 nucleotides are TGTGCCAGCAGCTCCAGGGTAGCGGGAGGGCGGGATACGCAGTATTTT. This sequence encodes CASSSRVAGGRDTQYF.

This clone was seen a single time. The V call is TRBV6-5, the J call TRBJ1-2; 9 bases are a match to TRBD1. The V segment lost 6 bases and the J segment 8 bases; nucleotides outside the gene matches: 10. Germline V lookup: CDR1 MNHEY, CDR2 SVGAGI. This CDR3 spans 14 amino acids. The CDR3 is CASSPTQGAWGYTF. The CDR3, as DNA: TGTGCCAGCAGCCCTACACAGGGGGCCTGGGGCTACACCTTC.

This rearrangement joins TRBV7-3 to TRBJ2-3; TRBD1 aligns across 9 bases. Germline trimming cut 4 bases from V and 6 bases from J; bases unmatched to any gene: 11. Germline CDR1 reads SGHTA; CDR2 reads FQGTGA. This CDR3 has 16 residues. The CDR3 loop is CASSSTRQGEGDTQYF. DNA of the CDR3: TGTGCCAGCAGCTCGACTAGACAGGGGGAAGGGGATACGCAGTATTTT. The full variable domain, rest sourced from reference TRBV7-3 and TRBJ2-3, is GAGVSQTPSNKVTEKGKYVELRCDPISGHTALYWYRQSLGQGPEFLIYFQGTGAADDSGLPNDRFFAVRPEGSVSTLKIQRTERGDSAVYLCASSSTRQGEGDTQYFGPGTRLTVL.

The chain has TRBV2 and TRBJ2-1; TRBD1 aligns across 11 bases. The germline gives CDR1 SNHLY, CDR2 FYNNEI. This CDR3 region has 13 residues. Unmatched junction bases numbered 2, after V lost 6 bases and J lost 7 bases. The CDR3 DNA reads as TGTGCCAGCAGCGGGGACAGGGGGAATGAGCAGTTCTTC. Protein product: CASSGDRGNEQFF. The full variable domain, completed using reference TRBV2 and TRBJ2-1, is EPEVTQTPSHQVTQMGQEVILRCVPISNHLYFYWYRQILGQKVEFLVSFYNNEISEKSEIFDDQFSVERPDGSNFTLKIRSTKLEDSAMYFCASSGDRGNEQFFGPGTRLTVL.

The rearrangement uses TRBV6-5 and TRBJ2-2; 8 nucleotides line up with TRBD1. Germline V gives CDR1 MNHEY, CDR2 SVGAGI. With V trimmed by 1 base and J by 4 bases, 5 bases remained unmatched. The CDR3 has 16 residues. The CDR3 sequence: CASSYLAGGITGELFF. For the CDR3, the DNA is TGTGCCAGCAGTTACTTGGCAGGGGGCATCACCGGGGAGCTGTTTTTT.

The chain couples TRBV5-1 to TRBJ1-6; D not resolved. This CDR3 region has 13 residues. The V and J ends lost 0 bases and 9 bases respectively, with 7 bases between them. CDR1 and CDR2 from the germline V gene are SGHRS and YFSETQ. Here the CDR3 DNA reads TGCGCCAGCAGCTTGGACAGACGTTCACCCCTCCACTTT. This codes for CASSLDRRSPLHF. Together with reference TRBV5-1 and TRBJ1-6, the CDR3 gives the full variable domain: KAGVTQTPRYLIKTRGQQVTLSCSPISGHRSVSWYQQTPGQGLQFLFEYFSETQRNKGNFPGRFSGRQFSNSRSEMNVSTLELGDSALYLCASSLDRRSPLHFGNGTRLTVT.

The chain couples TRBV15 to TRBJ2-3; 8 bases align to TRBD2. CDR3 length: 15 residues. V was clipped by 10 bases and J by 4 bases; unmatched bases: 13. Germline V gives CDR1 LNHNV, CDR2 YYDKDF (reference sequence). CDR3 amino acids: CAIGLLSGSPDTQYF. As DNA, the CDR3 is TGTGCCATAGGACTATTGAGCGGGAGTCCAGATACGCAGTATTTT.

V gene TRBV7-8 combines with J gene TRBJ2-2, with 8 nucleotides matching TRBD2. Germline CDR1 is SGHVS and CDR2 is FQNEAQ. The CDR3 runs to 17 residues. J lost 3 bases, V lost 2 bases, and 8 bases had no gene match. The CDR3 nucleotides are TGTGCCAGCAGCTTAAGGGTAGCGGGACGGGACACCGGGGAGCTGTTTTTT. It specifies CASSLRVAGRDTGELFF.

A single count supports this clone. The chain uses TRBV2 and TRBJ2-5; D might be TRBD1 (5 bases). The CDR3 contains 13 residues. Germline assignment: CDR1 SNHLY and CDR2 FYNNEI. Trimming cost V 3 bases and J 3 bases, with 8 bases left between them. The CDR3 sequence: CASSDQGKETQYF. The CDR3 DNA is TGTGCCAGCAGTGATCAGGGAAAAGAGACCCAGTACTTC. The variable domain in full, completed from reference TRBV2 and TRBJ2-5, reads EPEVTQTPSHQVTQMGQEVILRCVPISNHLYFYWYRQILGQKVEFLVSFYNNEISEKSEIFDDQFSVERPDGSNFTLKIRSTKLEDSAMYFCASSDQGKETQYFGPGTRLLVL.

The chain links TRBV6-5 to TRBJ2-5, with 9 positions matching TRBD2. The CDR3 is 15 residues long. The junction had 5 bases not matched to a gene; V was cut back by 2 bases and J by 4 bases. Germline V gene sequence: CDR1 MNHEY, CDR2 SVGAGI. Here the CDR3 DNA reads TGTGCCAGCAGTTACGTTGGTAGCGGGGGAGAGACCCAGTACTTC. The encoded protein is CASSYVGSGGETQYF.

The chain recombines TRBV6-1 with TRBJ2-2; 12 nucleotides agree with TRBD1. Germline V gene sequence: CDR1 MNHNS, CDR2 SASEGT. Unmatched junction bases numbered 2, after V lost 6 bases and J lost 3 bases. The CDR3 is 15 amino acids. For the CDR3, the DNA is TGTGCCAGCAGCGGGACAGGGGGCCACACCGGGGAGCTGTTTTTT. It encodes CASSGTGGHTGELFF.